The present T cell receptor (beta chain) was sequenced within a study of response to subunit inactivated influenza vaccine. In this sample, this clonotype turned up a few times. The CDR3 sequence is 14 residues long. V lost 6 bases and J lost 0, with 9 bases in between. Germline V gene sequence: CDR1 DFQATT, CDR2 SNEGSKA (reference sequence). TCRdb re-called the RT-PCR reads through MiXCR, storing one row per CDR3 protein. The table lists over 750,000 distinct CDR3 sequences, around 20% of them singletons. The sequence came from a man between 50 and 59 years old who received an inactivated influenza vaccine. The V and J genes are TRBV20-1 and TRBJ2-6; tentatively, D is TRBD2 (5 bases). Material: PBMCs from blood, obtained 4 to 6 days after vaccination. CDR3 residues: CSARRLSGANVLTF. CDR3 in DNA: TGCAGTGCCCGGAGGCTCTCTGGGGCCAACGTCCTGACTTTC.